These T cell receptor beta chains were read from a single sample in a study of regulatory T cells in long-lasting Graves disease. TCRdb reanalysed the multiplex PCR reads using MiXCR and keeps one entry per CDR3 protein. The sample includes 500,000 to 800,000 distinct CDR3 sequences, 25% to 35% seen only once; the top ten take about 42%. Sequences were derived from peripheral blood mononuclear cells (PBMCs), sampled when the disease was refractory, from a patient treated with antithyroid drugs. These receptors were obtained from a female donor with Graves disease. CDR3s leave out the opening cysteine and the closing phenylalanine or tryptophan. D genes are given only for firm matches. A clone size is listed for some rows: how often the clone was seen (once, few, many), or a class if it is expanded.

TRBJ2-7 | 11 | . | . | TRBV25-1 | ASSGGDVYEQY
TRBJ2-6 | 12 | . | . | TRBV10-3 | AIRQGSGANVLT
TRBJ2-7 | 12 | . | . | TRBV10-3 | AISDSTGFYEQY
TRBJ2-5 | 11 | . | . | TRBV3-1 | ASSHDSPETQY
TRBJ2-2 | 13 | . | . | TRBV9 | ASSLEGAVAGELF
TRBJ1-4 | 12 | many | TRBD1 | TRBV11-1 | ASSHGTGSEKLF
TRBJ2-7 | 11 | . | . | TRBV3-1 | ASSQAEGTEQY
TRBJ1-2 | 12 | many | TRBD1 | TRBV7-9 | ASSRQGGNYGYT
TRBJ1-5 | 11 | . | . | TRBV30 | AWSDALNQPQH
TRBJ1-1 | 12 | . | TRBD1 | TRBV9 | ASSVGTGVAEAF
TRBJ2-5 | 11 | . | TRBD2 | TRBV7-2 | ASSLTSAETQY
TRBJ1-6 | 13 | many | . | TRBV2 | ASREGPSYNSPLH
TRBJ1-5 | 13 | many | . | TRBV2 | ASSPTGREDQPQH
TRBJ2-7 | 16 | . | TRBD2 | TRBV3-1 | ASSQGSGSSGRLYEQY
TRBJ1-1 | 15 | many | . | TRBV28 | ASSYRGKGTMNTEAF
TRBJ2-5 | 12 | . | . | TRBV6-5 | ASRSRGRGETQY
TRBJ1-1 | 9 | . | . | TRBV20-1 | SAQQNTEAF
TRBJ2-2 | 11 | . | TRBD2 | TRBV19 | ASMGGSSGELF
TRBJ1-2 | 10 | . | . | TRBV10-2 | ASSDAAYGYT
TRBJ2-7 | 11 | few | . | TRBV29-1 | SVTTGRAYEQY
TRBJ1-2 | 12 | . | . | TRBV7-9 | ASSPILQLYGYT
TRBJ1-5 | 14 | few | TRBD1 | TRBV20-1 | SARRRQGAGNQPQH
TRBJ2-2 | 11 | many | . | TRBV5-1 | ASSSTPTGELF
TRBJ1-1 | 11 | few | . | TRBV11-2 | ASSLERPTEAF
TRBJ2-2 | 16 | few | TRBD1 | TRBV28 | ASSFLQGQGAHTGELF
TRBJ2-5 | 14 | . | TRBD1 | TRBV10-3 | AISEFGTGGEETQY
TRBJ1-5 | 11 | many | . | TRBV27 | ASSPWGNQPQH
TRBJ2-5 | 15 | many | TRBD2 | TRBV28 | ASSSTSGRTYQETQY
TRBJ1-1 | 12 | . | TRBD1 | TRBV19 | ASSIGTDNTEAF
TRBJ2-4 | 12 | . | . | TRBV19 | ASTPTGNKNIQY
TRBJ2-6 | 18 | few | TRBD1 | TRBV7-9 | TSSSGSRGQGKTGANVLT
TRBJ1-4 | 13 | . | . | TRBV18 | ASSLYGGRGEKLF
TRBJ1-2 | 7 | . | . | TRBV20-1 | NAGQGYT
TRBJ1-5 | 14 | . | TRBD1 | TRBV9 | ASSLQGSYSNQPQH
TRBJ2-6 | 14 | . | . | TRBV18 | ASSPNTGAGANVLT
TRBJ1-2 | 11 | . | . | TRBV7-9 | ASSPQGNYGCT
TRBJ1-2 | 10 | . | . | TRBV12-3/TRBV12-4 | ASRSGPLGYT
TRBJ1-1 | 13 | many | TRBD1 | TRBV28 | ASSLMAGGGTEAF
TRBJ1-1 | 11 | . | . | TRBV20-1 | SATRGYYTEAF
TRBJ1-4 | 14 | few | TRBD1 | TRBV13 | ASSPRQGIGDEKLF
TRBJ1-2 | 10 | many | . | TRBV15 | ATRPQGGGYT
TRBJ1-1 | 10 | few | . | TRBV20-1 | SASKGSAEAF
TRBJ2-5 | 12 | . | . | TRBV20-1 | SARIIGGQETQY
TRBJ1-3 | 13 | few | TRBD1 | TRBV6-1 | ASRPQGAFGNTIY
TRBJ1-1 | 10 | many | . | TRBV3-1 | ASSQRDFEAF
TRBJ1-5 | 11 | many | TRBD1 | TRBV28 | ASSETGHQPQH
TRBJ1-2 | 12 | . | . | TRBV28 | ASSPPGGSAGYT
TRBJ1-5 | 12 | few | . | TRBV6-1 | ASKRVGGNQPQH
TRBJ2-5 | 14 | . | . | TRBV2 | ASSELGEDHQETQY
TRBJ2-7 | 13 | . | . | TRBV6-5 | ASSYSIKHGFNKY
TRBJ2-5 | 11 | few | . | TRBV6-1 | ASSTGTLGTQY
TRBJ2-5 | 13 | . | TRBD2 | TRBV12-3/TRBV12-4 | ASTTSGMYQETQY
TRBJ1-2 | 12 | . | . | TRBV24-1 | ATSDPGENYGYT
TRBJ1-5 | 15 | few | . | TRBV11-2 | ASSPTPGTASNQPQH
TRBJ2-7 | 13 | . | TRBD2 | TRBV10-3 | AISEGTSGRTEQY
TRBJ1-1 | 12 | . | . | TRBV28 | ASRLTRDLPEAF
TRBJ1-1 | 13 | . | TRBD1 | TRBV5-1 | ASSQGQTMNTEAF
TRBJ1-6 | 13 | . | . | TRBV13 | ASSQGKNSVSPLH
TRBJ2-2 | 12 | few | . | TRBV10-3 | AITRRLNTGELF